This TCR beta chain stems from a study of blood T cell repertoires in COVID-19. Study overall: Sample material is recorded as cDNA or gDNA derived from T cells, B-cell-depleted T cells, or PBMCs.

Trimming removed 0 bases from V and 3 bases from J, with 27 bases in between. CDR3 length equals 21 residues. Germline CDR1 reads LNHDA; CDR2 reads SQIVND (reference sequence). Authors' analysis steps: Nucleated cell counts were estimated from reference gene primer amplification. The repertoire was sequenced with immunoSEQ multiplex PCR; TCRdb's copy has only in-frame clones and lacks some. The D gene and trimming were derived from the DNA, and the V and J assignments and clone size from that table. The sample consists of roughly 14,000 clones, approximately 83% of them appearing once. The sequence derives from a man aged 35-49 years with active or convalescent COVID-19. The sample consisted of peripheral blood. The chain uses TRBV19 and TRBJ1-5, with a weak D call TRBD1 (5 bases). CDR3 residues: CASSIDLGARAFPAYNQPQHF. In DNA form, the CDR3 reads TGTGCCAGTAGTATAGATCTTGGGGCCCGAGCATTCCCGGCGTACAATCAGCCCCAGCATTTT.